This T cell receptor (beta chain) was retrieved from a study of blood T cell repertoires in COVID-19. For the study at large: Sources were T cells, B-cell-depleted T cells, or PBMCs; the material itself was cDNA or gDNA.

CDR1 and CDR2 from the germline V gene are MNHEY and SMNVEV (reference sequence). V was shortened by 2 bases and J by 3 bases, with 19 bases between the two germline ends. This CDR3 has 17 residues. Original handling: The assay estimated nucleated cells by amplifying reference gene primers. TCRdb keeps only in-frame clones here, not all; method: immunoSEQ multiplex PCR. The DNA was the basis for D and trimming; V, J and clone size are from that table. The profile shows fewer than 300,000 clones, approximately 84% of them singletons. The receptor's source is a human donor in a cohort sampled during active COVID-19. The chain has TRBV27 and TRBJ2-5, with D possibly TRBD1 on 5 matching bases. Sequencing was performed on peripheral blood. The CDR3 DNA reads as TGTGCCAGCAGTTTACTGGGGCTCGAGACCGAGAAAGAGACCCAGTACTTC. Its protein product is CASSLLGLETEKETQYF.